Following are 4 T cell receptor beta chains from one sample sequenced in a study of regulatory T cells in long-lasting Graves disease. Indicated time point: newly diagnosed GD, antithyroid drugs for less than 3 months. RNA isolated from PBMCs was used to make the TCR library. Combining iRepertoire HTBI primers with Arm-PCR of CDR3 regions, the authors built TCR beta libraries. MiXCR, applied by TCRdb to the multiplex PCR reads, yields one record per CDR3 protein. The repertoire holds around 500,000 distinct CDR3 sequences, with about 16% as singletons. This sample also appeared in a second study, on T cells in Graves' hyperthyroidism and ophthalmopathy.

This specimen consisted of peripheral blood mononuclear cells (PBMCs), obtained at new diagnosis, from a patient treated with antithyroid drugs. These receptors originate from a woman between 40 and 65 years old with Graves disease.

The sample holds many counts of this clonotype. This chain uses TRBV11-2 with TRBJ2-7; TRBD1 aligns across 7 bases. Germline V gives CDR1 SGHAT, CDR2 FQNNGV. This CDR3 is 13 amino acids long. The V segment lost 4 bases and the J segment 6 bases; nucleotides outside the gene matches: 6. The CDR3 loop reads CASSSSGTVEQYF. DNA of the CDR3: TGTGCCAGCAGCTCCTCCGGGACAGTCGAGCAGTACTTC.

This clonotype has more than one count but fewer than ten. The DNA of the CDR3 is TGTGCCAGCAGTTCAGCAGGGGAGAGGTCACCCCTCCACTTT. It codes for CASSSAGERSPLHF. The chain employs TRBV27 and TRBJ1-6, with D perhaps TRBD1 (6 bases). The CDR3 covers 14 residues. Trimming stripped 4 bases from V and 10 bases from J, with 14 bases between. The germline V gene encodes CDR1 MNHEY and CDR2 SMNVEV (reference sequence).

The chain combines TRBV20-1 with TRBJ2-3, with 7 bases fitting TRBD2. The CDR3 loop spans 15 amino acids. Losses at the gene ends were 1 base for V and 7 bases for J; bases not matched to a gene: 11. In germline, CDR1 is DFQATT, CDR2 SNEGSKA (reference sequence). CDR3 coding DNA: TGCAGTGCTAGAGGGGGGGGGGGGGAATACTATACGCAGTATTTT. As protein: CSARGGGGEYYTQYF.

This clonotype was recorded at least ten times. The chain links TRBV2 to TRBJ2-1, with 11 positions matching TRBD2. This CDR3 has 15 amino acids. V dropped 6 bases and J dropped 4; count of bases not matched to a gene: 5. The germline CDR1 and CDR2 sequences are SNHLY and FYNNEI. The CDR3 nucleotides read TGTGCCAGCAGCTTACTAGCGGGGGAGTACAATGAGCAGTTCTTC. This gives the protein CASSLLAGEYNEQFF.